The 20 T cell receptor beta chains reported below all come from one sample, sequenced in a study of CD8+ T cells in alopecia areata. Extracted RNA was reverse transcribed, and the resulting cDNA served as sequencing template. TCRdb's table, derived via immunoSEQ multiplex PCR, lists solely in-frame clones and lacks some. Of 200,000 to 250,000 clones in the sample, roughly 64% were seen once. The treatment here: oral pan-JAK inhibitor, 5-10 mg twice daily. The starting material was CD4+ T cells sorted from blood, obtained at week 4, from a patient treated with tofacitinib. These receptors were obtained from a human donor with alopecia areata.

Written as DNA, the CDR3 is TGTGCCAGCAGTGAAGGGGGCAGATTGAGGGAGCAGTACTTC. This translates into CASSEGGRLREQYF. V and J are TRBV6-5 and TRBJ2-7; TRBD1 aligns across 7 bases. This CDR3 has 14 residues. With V trimmed by 5 bases and J by 7 bases, 11 bases remained unmatched. Germline V gene sequence: CDR1 MNHEY, CDR2 SVGAGI.

The CDR3: CSATEAGRGQPQHF. The CDR3 DNA reads as TGCAGCGCTACGGAGGCAGGACGAGGGCAGCCCCAGCATTTT. The chain recombines TRBV29-1 with TRBJ1-5; D is undetermined. Trimming shortened V by 7 bases and J by 7 bases, and 20 bases separated the two germline ends. Germline lookup yields CDR1 SQVTM and CDR2 ANQGSEA. The CDR3 is made up of 14 amino acids.

V gene TRBV9 combines with J gene TRBJ1-5, with D possibly TRBD1 on 6 matching bases. V was shortened by 4 bases and J by 0 bases, with 11 bases between the two germline ends. The CDR3 sequence is 15 residues long. The V gene's germline CDR1 is SGDLS and CDR2 YYNGEE. The CDR3 DNA is TGTGCCAGCAGCAAGACAGGATCTAGCAATCAGCCCCAGCATTTT. Its translation is CASSKTGSSNQPQHF.

This clone was picked up a small number of times. Here the CDR3 reads CASSSPEGTEAFF. Written as DNA, the CDR3 is TGTGCCAGCAGCTCACCGGAGGGCACTGAAGCTTTCTTT. The V call is TRBV7-9, the J call TRBJ1-1; D gene ambiguous. This CDR3 comprises 13 residues. Trimming took 4 bases from V and 4 from J, leaving 10 bases between them. Germline CDR1 reads SEHNR; CDR2 reads FQNEAQ (reference sequence).

This clone has just a few counts. The chain joins TRBV2 to TRBJ2-7, with D possibly TRBD1 on 6 matching bases. Germline V gene data show CDR1 as SNHLY and CDR2 as FYNNEI. Between the trimmed V and J ends, which lost 7 bases and 4 bases, there was a span of 8 bases. This CDR3 is 11 amino acids long. CDR3 loop: CASTDRYEQYF. For the CDR3, the DNA is TGTGCCAGCACCGACAGGTACGAGCAGTACTTC.

This chain connects TRBV19 to TRBJ2-6, with D maybe TRBD2 (5 bases). Germline CDR1 LNHDA, CDR2 SQIVND (reference sequence). V dropped 8 bases and J dropped 0 bases, with 14 bases sitting between them. The CDR3 is 16 residues long. The DNA of the CDR3 is TGTGCCAGTCACCAAGGGAGCTTCTCTGGGGCCAACGTCCTGACTTTC. Translated, it gives CASHQGSFSGANVLTF.

This clone was counted ten times or more. The chain combines TRBV28 with TRBJ1-1; TRBD1 agrees at 10 bases. This CDR3 spans 13 amino acids. Looked up from germline, CDR1 is MDHEN and CDR2 is SYDVKM. Trimming at V came to 7 bases and at J to 5 bases, leaving 4 bases not matched to a gene. CDR3 protein: CASTRQGATEAFF. The CDR3 DNA is TGTGCCAGCACGAGACAGGGGGCGACTGAAGCTTTCTTT.

By its share, this clone is medium-sized. The CDR3 region has the DNA TGTGCCAGCGGATATAGACAGTTCACAGATACGCAGTATTTT. The encoded protein is CASGYRQFTDTQYF. The chain uses TRBV7-2 and TRBJ2-3, with a possible D match to TRBD1 (5 bases). With 8 bases removed from V and 2 bases from J, the gap between germline ends came to 14 bases. CDR3 length: 14 residues. Per the germline V gene, CDR1 is SGHTA and CDR2 is FQGNSA.

The chain combines TRBV29-1 with TRBJ2-5; no firm D call. Germline V CDR1 and CDR2: SQVTM, ANQGSEA. This CDR3 is 13 amino acids long. V lost 4 bases, J lost 2 bases, and 11 bases lay in between. The CDR3 loop reads CSVALVEQETQYF. DNA for the CDR3: TGCAGCGTTGCCCTGGTAGAGCAAGAGACCCAGTACTTC. The complete variable domain, with remaining parts taken from reference TRBV29-1 and TRBJ2-5, reads SAVISQKPSRDICQRGTSLTIQCQVDSQVTMMFWYRQQPGQSLTLIATANQGSEATYESGFVIDKFPISRPNLTFSTLTVSNMSPEDSSIYLCSVALVEQETQYFGPGTRLLVL.

The genes are TRBV7-2 and TRBJ2-5; 8 positions agree with TRBD2. V dropped 5 bases and J dropped 4; count of bases not matched to a gene: 18. There are 18 residues in the CDR3. Per germline, CDR1 SGHTA and CDR2 FQGNSA. CDR3 sequence reads: CASSHRGGTSRRRETQYF. The CDR3 coding sequence is TGTGCCAGCAGCCATCGGGGGGGGACCTCCCGTCGCAGAGAGACCCAGTACTTC.

This clone was seen just once. CDR3 loop: CASSKQGSSGANVLTF. The CDR3, as DNA: TGTGCCAGTAGTAAGCAGGGGAGCTCTGGGGCCAACGTCCTGACTTTC. This chain uses TRBV19 with TRBJ2-6, with D possibly being TRBD1 (6 bases). The CDR3 is 16 residues long. V lost 4 bases and J lost 0, with 10 bases in between. Germline assignment: CDR1 LNHDA and CDR2 SQIVND (reference sequence). Together with reference TRBV19 and TRBJ2-6, the CDR3 gives the full variable domain: DGGITQSPKYLFRKEGQNVTLSCEQNLNHDAMYWYRQDPGQGLRLIYYSQIVNDFQKGDIAEGYSVSREKKESFPLTVTSAQKNPTAFYLCASSKQGSSGANVLTFGAGSRLTVL.

The V call is TRBV30, the J call TRBJ1-5; a possible D gene is TRBD1 (6 bases). Germline CDR1 is GTSNPN and CDR2 is SVGIG (reference sequence). The CDR3 runs 15 residues. The V end was cut by 0 bases, the J end by 2 bases, with 11 bases between. CDR3 bases: TGTGCCTGGAGTGTAAAGGGGGTTGGCAATCAGCCCCAGCATTTT. The encoded protein is CAWSVKGVGNQPQHF.

Comments on this clone: The same CDR3 can be traced to other DNA sequences in this sample. The gene calls are TRBV7-8 and TRBJ2-5; a weak D match, TRBD2 (6 bases). CDR1 and CDR2 from the germline V gene are SGHVS and FQNEAQ. The V end lost 1 base, the J end lost 0 bases, and 6 bases lay between the germline ends. The CDR3 has 14 residues. The CDR3 DNA reads TGTGCCAGCAGCTTAGGGACTAACCAAGAGACCCAGTACTTC. This translates into CASSLGTNQETQYF.

The V gene is TRBV7-2, the J gene TRBJ1-2, with 12 bases matching TRBD1. V lost 5 bases, J lost 3 bases, and 4 bases stayed unmatched. Germline-derived CDR1 and CDR2 are SGHTA and FQGNSA. The CDR3 loop spans 15 amino acids. CDR3 DNA sequence: TGTGCCAGCAGCCCGGGACAGGGGGCTCACTATGGCTACACCTTC. Translating gives CASSPGQGAHYGYTF.

This clone came up a few times. The chain couples TRBV29-1 to TRBJ1-5; no firm D call. Deletions cut 4 bases from V and 1 base from J, with 11 bases between. Germline V CDR1 and CDR2: SQVTM, ANQGSEA. This CDR3 spans 14 amino acids. CDR3 nucleotides: TGCAGCGTTGCGGTACTAGACAGCAATCAGCCCCAGCATTTT. Residues: CSVAVLDSNQPQHF. The whole variable domain, filled in from reference TRBV29-1 and TRBJ1-5, reads SAVISQKPSRDICQRGTSLTIQCQVDSQVTMMFWYRQQPGQSLTLIATANQGSEATYESGFVIDKFPISRPNLTFSTLTVSNMSPEDSSIYLCSVAVLDSNQPQHFGDGTRLSIL.

The genes are TRBV29-1 and TRBJ2-5; maybe TRBD2 (6 bases). V lost 4 bases to trimming and J lost 2 bases, with 17 bases between them. Germline values: CDR1 SQVTM, CDR2 ANQGSEA. The CDR3 has 15 residues. CDR3 coding DNA: TGCAGCGTTGCTGGAGGGACGAGCGAGCAAGAGACCCAGTACTTC. Amino acids: CSVAGGTSEQETQYF. The full variable domain, its missing parts supplied by reference TRBV29-1 and TRBJ2-5, is SAVISQKPSRDICQRGTSLTIQCQVDSQVTMMFWYRQQPGQSLTLIATANQGSEATYESGFVIDKFPISRPNLTFSTLTVSNMSPEDSSIYLCSVAGGTSEQETQYFGPGTRLLVL.

The chain is built from TRBV2 and TRBJ1-5; D is possibly TRBD1 (5 bases). The germline V and J ends were trimmed by 8 bases and 7 bases, with 15 bases remaining between them. Germline V gene sequence: CDR1 SNHLY, CDR2 FYNNEI. The CDR3 has 13 residues. CDR3 sequence (DNA): TGTGCCAGCGAGGGGAGCCCGGGACAGCCCCAGCATTTT. Protein: CASEGSPGQPQHF.

This clone was seen a handful of times. V is TRBV9 and J is TRBJ1-2, with no clear D. The germline V gene has CDR1 SGDLS and CDR2 YYNGEE. The V and J ends lost 4 bases and 2 bases respectively, with 12 bases between them. This CDR3 spans 14 amino acids. This chain's CDR3 is CASSLPHRNYGYTF. The CDR3 DNA is TGTGCCAGCAGCCTACCACATCGGAACTATGGCTACACCTTC.

The V gene is TRBV29-1, the J gene TRBJ1-4; D gene unclear. The germline V and J ends were trimmed by 5 bases and 8 bases, with 12 bases remaining between them. This CDR3 comprises 12 residues. From germline, CDR1 is SQVTM and CDR2 ANQGSEA. The CDR3 coding sequence is TGCAGCGTTTCCCTCGTAGGCGAAAAACTGTTTTTT. Amino acids: CSVSLVGEKLFF.

V and J are TRBV6-1 and TRBJ1-5; D gene unclear. Trimming took off 4 bases at V and 0 bases at J, with 1 base between the two ends. Germline V gene lookup returns CDR1 MNHNS and CDR2 SASEGT. The length of the CDR3 is 12 residues. The CDR3 DNA reads TGTGCCAGCAGTGTTAGCAATCAGCCCCAGCATTTT. Translated, it gives CASSVSNQPQHF.